This TCR beta chain is drawn from a study of sequential checkpoint blockade in melanoma. For the study at large: First-line arms were nivolumab then ipilimumab, or the reverse, randomized 1:1.

This clone was seen a few times. Specified treatment: randomized to nivolumab then ipilimumab (arm A) or the reverse (arm B). This CDR3 contains 22 residues. The V gene lost 0 bases and the J gene lost 0 bases, with 29 bases spanning the gap. CDR1 and CDR2 from the germline V gene are SGHTA and FQGNSA. Libraries were prepared by immunoSEQ multiplex PCR; TCRdb keeps only in-frame clonotypes and omits some of them. The table has more than 10,000 clones, 75% to 80% seen once. The rearrangement uses TRBV7-2 and TRBJ1-1; D is possibly TRBD1 (6 bases). The sample here was CD8+ T cells sorted from blood (inferred from file names), taken from a patient given nivolumab and ipilimumab in sequence. The clonotype was recovered from a human donor with melanoma. CDR3 sequence (DNA): TGTGCCAGCAGCTTAGCAAGCTGGTGGGGACAAACCGAGGGACATATGAACACTGAAGCTTTCTTT. It is translated as CASSLASWWGQTEGHMNTEAFF.